The rows below give T cell receptor beta chains drawn from one sample of a study of CD8 T cells in ankylosing spondylitis. Each CDR3 protein gets one entry after TCRdb re-called the 5' RACE reads with MiXCR. The top ten hold 9.5% to 10% of the sample, which has approximately 100,000 distinct CDR3 sequences, roughly 8% seen once. Sequenced: blood, either unsorted or a sorted T cell fraction (not recorded which). The receptors stem from a male donor with ankylosing spondylitis or in good health (not recorded which). Both conserved end residues are part of each CDR3. The D gene is left open where the match is weak. Size values are once, few and many counts, or a class for expanded clones, and some rows have none.

abundance	j_gene	v_gene	d_gene	CDR3aa	CDR3nt
few	TRBJ2-1	TRBV7-8	TRBD2	CASSLAPWGGRDNEQFF	TGTGCCAGCAGCTTAGCCCCTTGGGGCGGGAGGGACAATGAGCAGTTCTTC
many	TRBJ2-7	TRBV10-2	-	CASSSGTRGPYEQYF	TGCGCCAGCAGCTCCGGGACTAGGGGGCCCTACGAGCAGTACTTC
many	TRBJ2-3	TRBV30	TRBD1	CAWRTGSTDTQYF	TGTGCCTGGCGGACAGGGAGCACAGATACGCAGTATTTT
many	TRBJ2-1	TRBV5-5	-	CASSVRAGRDGEQFF	TGTGCCAGCAGTGTACGTGCGGGTCGCGACGGTGAGCAGTTCTTC
many	TRBJ1-6	TRBV2	-	CASSGEGSPLHF	TGTGCCAGCAGCGGGGAGGGATCACCCCTCCACTTT
many	TRBJ2-1	TRBV11-1	TRBD2	CASSRPRGTSGSRSNEQFF	TGTGCCAGCAGTCGCCCTCGTGGAACTAGCGGGAGTAGAAGCAATGAGCAGTTCTTC
many	TRBJ2-1	TRBV5-1	-	CASSTYRDNEQFF	TGCGCCAGCAGCACCTACAGGGACAATGAGCAGTTCTTC
many	TRBJ2-2	TRBV9	TRBD2	CASSPGRGGIGELFF	TGTGCCAGCAGCCCTGGTCGGGGGGGTATCGGGGAGCTGTTTTTT
-	TRBJ1-1	TRBV29-1	-	CSANRELNTEAFF	TGCAGCGCTAACAGGGAATTGAACACTGAAGCTTTCTTT
many	TRBJ2-7	TRBV20-1	TRBD1	CSARGTENYEQYF	TGCAGTGCCCGAGGGACAGAGAACTACGAGCAGTACTTC
many	TRBJ2-1	TRBV5-1	-	CASSRDAAYNEQFF	TGCGCCAGCAGCCGGGACGCCGCCTACAATGAGCAGTTCTTC
once	TRBJ1-2	TRBV27	-	CASSLSDGYYGYTF	TGTGCCAGCAGTTTATCGGACGGATACTATGGCTACACCTTC
many	TRBJ1-2	TRBV7-6	-	CASSPTGNYGYTF	TGTGCCAGCAGCCCCACCGGAAACTATGGCTACACCTTC
-	TRBJ1-5	TRBV6-1	-	CASSEVLRGNQPQHF	TGTGCCAGCAGTGAAGTGCTCAGAGGGAATCAGCCCCAGCATTTT
many	TRBJ2-2	TRBV18	-	CASSPPGLNTGELFF	TGTGCCAGCTCACCGCCGGGACTCAACACCGGGGAGCTGTTTTTT
-	TRBJ2-4	TRBV11-3	TRBD1	CASSRGQGAKNIQYF	TGTGCCAGCAGCCGTGGACAGGGAGCCAAAAACATTCAGTACTTC
many	TRBJ2-1	TRBV7-2	TRBD2	CASSSGGTYNEQFF	TGTGCCAGCAGCTCGGGAGGGACTTACAATGAGCAGTTCTTC
many	TRBJ2-3	TRBV6-1	-	CASSRQARGSTDTQYF	TGTGCCAGCAGTCGCCAGGCCCGGGGGAGCACAGATACGCAGTATTTT
many	TRBJ2-1	TRBV15	TRBD1	CATSARRGVDRGLFF	TGTGCCACCAGCGCCCGCAGGGGCGTGGACAGGGGACTGTTCTTC
few	TRBJ2-2	TRBV7-9	-	CASSLGGGITGELFF	TGTGCCAGCAGCTTAGGGGGCGGTATCACCGGGGAGCTGTTTTTT
once	TRBJ2-1	TRBV2	TRBD2	CTICLRGLAGGRAYNEQFF	TGTACCATCTGCTTGCGGGGACTAGCGGGAGGGAGGGCCTACAATGAGCAGTTCTTC
many	TRBJ2-7	TRBV10-2	-	CASRVTGYYEQYF	TGCGCCAGCAGGGTTACAGGTTACTACGAGCAGTACTTC
many	TRBJ2-7	TRBV3-1	-	CASKGRYEQYF	TGTGCCAGCAAAGGTCGATACGAGCAGTACTTC
many	TRBJ1-1	TRBV12-3/TRBV12-4	-	CASRQGNTEAFF	TGTGCCAGCAGGCAAGGGAACACTGAAGCTTTCTTT
many	TRBJ2-1	TRBV20-1	-	CSARGKLAYEQFF	TGCAGTGCTAGAGGGAAACTAGCATATGAGCAGTTCTTC
many	TRBJ2-2	TRBV7-8	TRBD1	CASTSRGQSATGELFF	TGTGCCAGCACCTCAAGGGGGCAGTCAGCCACCGGGGAGCTGTTTTTT
few	TRBJ2-7	TRBV10-3	TRBD1	CAISGRQGNDEQYF	TGTGCCATCAGTGGCAGACAGGGCAACGACGAGCAGTACTTC
few	TRBJ1-2	TRBV7-2	-	CASSLAVGNGNTF	-
many	TRBJ2-7	TRBV3-1	-	CASSPARTFSYEQYF	TGTGCCAGCAGCCCGGCTAGGACATTCTCCTACGAGCAGTACTTC
many	TRBJ1-6	TRBV20-1	TRBD1	CSALVPPGQGALNSPLHF	TGCAGTGCCCTGGTGCCGCCGGGACAGGGGGCTCTAAATTCACCCCTCCACTTT
many	TRBJ2-2	TRBV7-9	-	CASSLGGLNTGELFF	TGTGCCAGCAGCTTGGGGGGTCTGAACACCGGGGAGCTGTTTTTT
-	TRBJ1-1	TRBV7-2	TRBD1	CASSLHGQGKNTEAFF	TGTGCCAGCAGCTTACACGGACAGGGGAAGAACACTGAAGCTTTCTTT
many	TRBJ2-3	TRBV20-1	TRBD1	CSAGGGQGATDTQYF	TGCAGTGCCGGGGGCGGACAGGGAGCAACAGATACGCAGTATTTT
many	TRBJ1-4	TRBV13	-	CASSFWEKSEKLFF	TGTGCCAGCAGCTTTTGGGAAAAATCTGAAAAACTGTTTTTT
many	TRBJ1-2	TRBV9	TRBD1	CASNPGQGLYGYTF	TGTGCCAGCAATCCGGGACAGGGGCTCTATGGCTACACCTTC
many	TRBJ2-7	TRBV4-3	TRBD2	CASSRSQTSDSSYEQYF	TGCGCCAGCAGCCGGAGCCAGACTAGCGATTCCTCCTACGAGCAGTACTTC
many	TRBJ1-1	TRBV4-2	TRBD1	CASSQPYRGNTEAFF	TGTGCCAGCAGCCAACCTTACAGGGGGAACACTGAAGCTTTCTTT
many	TRBJ2-1	TRBV10-3	-	CAISEPARNSAEQFF	TGTGCCATCAGTGAGCCCGCGCGGAATTCTGCTGAGCAGTTCTTC
many	TRBJ2-1	TRBV12-3/TRBV12-4	-	CASSPRRGGEQFF	TGTGCCAGCAGTCCTCGAAGGGGGGGTGAGCAGTTCTTC
many	TRBJ2-1	TRBV6-1	TRBD2	CASSRGLADNEQFF	TGTGCCAGCAGTCGCGGACTAGCGGACAATGAGCAGTTCTTC
many	TRBJ2-1	TRBV12-3/TRBV12-4	TRBD1	CASRPPGQSPRHNEQFF	TGTGCCAGCAGACCTCCGGGACAGTCCCCGCGCCACAATGAGCAGTTCTTC
many	TRBJ1-5	TRBV24-1	-	CATSDGDSNQPQHF	TGTGCCACCAGTGATGGGGATAGCAATCAGCCCCAGCATTTT
few	TRBJ2-7	TRBV4-3	-	CASSQGRLSYEQYF	TGCGCCAGCAGCCAAGGTAGACTATCCTACGAGCAGTACTTC
many	TRBJ2-5	TRBV6-1	TRBD2	CASRPGLAVQTQYF	TGTGCCAGCAGACCAGGACTAGCGGTGCAGACCCAGTACTTC
few	TRBJ2-3	TRBV12-3/TRBV12-4	TRBD2	CASSLKRGGGDTQYF	TGTGCCAGCAGCCTAAAGCGGGGGGGCGGAGATACGCAGTATTTT
-	TRBJ2-6	TRBV7-8	-	CASSLGGVIGANVLTF	TGTGCCAGCAGCTTAGGGGGTGTTATTGGGGCCAACGTCCTGACTTTC